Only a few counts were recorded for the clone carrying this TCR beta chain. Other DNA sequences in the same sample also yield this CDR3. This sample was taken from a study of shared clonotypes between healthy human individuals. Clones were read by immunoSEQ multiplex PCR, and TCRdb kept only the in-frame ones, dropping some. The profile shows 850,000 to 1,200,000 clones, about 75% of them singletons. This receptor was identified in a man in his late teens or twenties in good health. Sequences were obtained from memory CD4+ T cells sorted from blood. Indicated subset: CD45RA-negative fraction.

The CDR3 spells CASSIEGTGNYGYTF. As DNA, the CDR3 is TGTGCCAGTAGTATAGAAGGGACAGGAAACTATGGCTACACCTTC. The chain employs TRBV19 and TRBJ1-2, with 8 bases aligning to TRBD1. V lost 0 bases to trimming and J lost 2 bases; unmatched junction nucleotides: 2. In germline, CDR1 is LNHDA, CDR2 SQIVND (reference sequence). The CDR3 consists of 15 residues.